This T cell receptor (beta chain) was retrieved from a study of shared T cell receptors in the human thymus. TCRdb's copy holds only in-frame clones and misses some; the assay was immunoSEQ multiplex PCR. The table includes 700,000 or so clones, 80% to 90% detected once. These same records also appear under a second study, on human thymus T cells.

The source material was thymocytes. The origin of this receptor is a girl under three years old with a congenital heart defect.

CDR3 DNA: TGTGCCTGGAGCCGGTCGGGGAATGAGGTCCACACCTTC. It codes for CAWSRSGNEVHTF. The V gene is TRBV30, the J gene TRBJ1-2, with no clear D. Trimming took off 3 bases at V and 12 bases at J, with 20 bases between the two ends. CDR3 length equals 13 residues. CDR1 and CDR2 (germline): GTSNPN, SVGIG (reference sequence).